This T cell receptor beta chain originates from a study of T cells in Graves' hyperthyroidism and ophthalmopathy. Amplification yielded TCR beta CDR3 regions, with RNA transcripts as the source. The HTBI primer set drove a first-round RT-PCR of the TCR CDR3. TCRdb itself ran the multiplex PCR reads through MiXCR, one entry per CDR3 protein. This table has about 300,000 distinct CDR3 sequences, 13% appearing once. The table lists this clonotype with many counts. Antigen specificity is unknown. Whole-study findings and limits: Before onset, ophthalmopathy was predicted by the model a median about 6.2 months earlier.

Germline V gene lookup returns CDR1 MNHEY and CDR2 SVGEGT. This CDR3 region has 13 residues. V was trimmed by 5 bases and J by 4 bases, leaving 9 bases between them. Pregnant or lactating patients were excluded, as were those with uncontrolled infection or other autoimmune disease. Material: blood. The TCR was taken from a young woman with Graves' hyperthyroidism that later progressed to Graves' ophthalmopathy. This rearrangement joins TRBV6-2 or TRBV6-3 to TRBJ1-5; D might be TRBD1 (5 bases). CDR3 in DNA: TGTGCCAGCAGTCGGGACGAAAATCAGCCCCAGCATTTT. Protein product: CASSRDENQPQHF.